Sequencing of this TCR beta chain was carried out in a study of T cell responses to AZD1222 COVID-19 vaccine. CDR1 and CDR2 (germline): MNHEY, SVGEGT. This CDR3 has 13 residues. V lost 6 bases to trimming and J lost 5 bases, with 10 bases between them. Comment on this clone: Antigen unknown.

Study-level results: Females outnumbered males among donors, who were mostly white British; clonal diversity was possibly underestimated.

Sequencing was performed with immunoSEQ multiplex PCR; in TCRdb, only in-frame clones are kept and a portion is missing. The table has just under 85,000 clones, about 86% seen once; the top ten hold around 6.7%. This TCR came from an adult in good health. The chain joins TRBV6-2 or TRBV6-3 to TRBJ2-2; D remains unclear. The sample here was peripheral blood, taken on day 0 of AZD1222 vaccination. In DNA form, the CDR3 reads TGTGCCAGCAGCCGACCGGCGACCGGGGAGCTGTTTTTT. This encodes CASSRPATGELFF.